Following are 7 T cell receptor beta chains from one sample sequenced in a study of blood T cell repertoires in COVID-19. Profiled with immunoSEQ multiplex PCR; TCRdb holds only in-frame clones, not every one. This sample has about 220,000 clones; roughly nine tenths occur once, and the top ten carry just over 2.5%. Specimen: PBMCs or T cells enriched from blood (not recorded which). These receptors were collected from a woman under 40 who had recovered from COVID-19.

The chain recombines TRBV4-3 with TRBJ2-3; 13 positions agree with TRBD2. With V trimmed by 4 bases and J by 0 bases, 7 bases remained unmatched. The CDR3 runs to 18 residues. The germline V gene encodes CDR1 LGHNA and CDR2 YSLEER. As DNA, the CDR3 is TGCGCCAGCAGCCGCATGACTAGCGGGGGGTCTAGCACAGATACGCAGTATTTT. Amino acids: CASSRMTSGGSSTDTQYF.

V and J are TRBV6-2 or TRBV6-3 and TRBJ2-5; weak D call: TRBD2 (7 bases). CDR1 and CDR2 (germline): MNHEY, SVGEGT. CDR3 length: 16 residues. Trimming left V 3 bases short and J 5 bases short, with 19 bases between. CDR3 coding DNA: TGTGCCAGCAGTTATGGGAGGGGGGGCTTGGAGGAGACCCAGTACTTC. Protein sequence: CASSYGRGGLEETQYF.

This rearrangement joins TRBV12-3 or TRBV12-4 to TRBJ1-4, with D hard to call. This CDR3 spans 11 amino acids. V was trimmed by 3 bases and J by 11 bases, leaving 7 bases between them. The chain's CDR3 is CASSFKEKLFF. CDR3 bases: TGTGCCAGCAGTTTCAAGGAGAAACTGTTTTTT.

The V call is TRBV5-1, the J call TRBJ1-2; D is undetermined. The CDR3 spans 16 residues. V lost 0 bases and J lost 2, with 14 bases in between. Germline loops: CDR1 SGHRS, CDR2 YFSETQ. The CDR3 loop is CASSLADGGKNYGYTF. DNA of the CDR3: TGCGCCAGCAGCTTGGCCGATGGAGGGAAGAACTATGGCTACACCTTC.

The rearrangement joins TRBV12-5 to TRBJ1-1; D perhaps matches TRBD1 (5 bases). The CDR3 contains 14 residues. Trimming left V 7 bases short and J 7 bases short, with 19 bases between. The germline V gene has CDR1 LGHNT and CDR2 FRNRAP. The CDR3 sequence is CASAILSGYGEAFF. In DNA, the CDR3 is TGTGCTAGTGCCATCCTCTCAGGGTACGGTGAAGCTTTCTTT.

The chain is built from TRBV3-1 (or the pseudogene TRBV3-2) and TRBJ2-4, with 10 nucleotides matching TRBD1. Germline lookup yields CDR1 LGHDT and CDR2 YNNKEL (reference sequence). The length of the CDR3 is 15 residues. Trimming took 2 bases from V and 8 from J; bases not matched to a gene: 6. The CDR3 nucleotides are TGTGCCAGCAGCCAAAGGAGGGGGACAGGGGACATTCAGTACTTC. Residues: CASSQRRGTGDIQYF.

The chain joins TRBV4-3 to TRBJ2-7; tentative D call: TRBD1 (6 bases). Per germline, CDR1 LGHNA and CDR2 YSLEER. The CDR3 extends over 16 amino acids. V dropped 1 base and J dropped 0 bases, with 13 bases sitting between them. CDR3 region: CASSQAATGFSYEQYF. DNA for the CDR3: TGCGCCAGCAGCCAAGCTGCGACAGGTTTCTCCTACGAGCAGTACTTC.